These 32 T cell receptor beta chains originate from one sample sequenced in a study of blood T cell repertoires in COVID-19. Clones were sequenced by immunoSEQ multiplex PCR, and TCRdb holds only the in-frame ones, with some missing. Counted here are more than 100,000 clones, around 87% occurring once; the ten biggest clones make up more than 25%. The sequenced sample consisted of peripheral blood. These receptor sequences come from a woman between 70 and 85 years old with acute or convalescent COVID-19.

In DNA form, the CDR3 reads TGTGCCAGCAGCACTGGACTAGCTTGGGAGACCCAGTACTTC. Translation gives CASSTGLAWETQYF. The rearrangement uses TRBV7-9 and TRBJ2-5, with 8 bases matching TRBD2. The CDR3 consists of 14 residues. Germline V gives CDR1 SEHNR, CDR2 FQNEAQ (reference sequence). J was trimmed by 5 bases and V by 5 bases; bases with no gene match: 7.

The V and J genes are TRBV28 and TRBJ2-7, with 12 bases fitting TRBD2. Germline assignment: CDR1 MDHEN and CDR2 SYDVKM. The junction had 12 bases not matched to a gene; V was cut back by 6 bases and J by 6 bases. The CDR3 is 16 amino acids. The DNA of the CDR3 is TGTGCCAGCAGACCACACACGCTAGCGGGGGGGGGCGAGCAGTACTTC. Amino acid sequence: CASRPHTLAGGGEQYF.

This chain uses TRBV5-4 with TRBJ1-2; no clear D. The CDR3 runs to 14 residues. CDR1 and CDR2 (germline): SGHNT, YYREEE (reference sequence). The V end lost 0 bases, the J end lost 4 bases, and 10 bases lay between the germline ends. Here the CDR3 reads CASSLARERYGYTF. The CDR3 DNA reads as TGTGCCAGCAGCTTGGCTAGAGAGCGCTATGGCTACACCTTC.

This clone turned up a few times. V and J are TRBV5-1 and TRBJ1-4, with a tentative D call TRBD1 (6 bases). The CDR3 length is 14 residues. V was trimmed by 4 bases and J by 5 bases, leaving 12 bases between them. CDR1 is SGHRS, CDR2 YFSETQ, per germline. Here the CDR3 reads CASSIGQQNEKLFF. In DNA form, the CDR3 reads TGCGCCAGCAGCATAGGACAGCAAAATGAAAAACTGTTTTTT.

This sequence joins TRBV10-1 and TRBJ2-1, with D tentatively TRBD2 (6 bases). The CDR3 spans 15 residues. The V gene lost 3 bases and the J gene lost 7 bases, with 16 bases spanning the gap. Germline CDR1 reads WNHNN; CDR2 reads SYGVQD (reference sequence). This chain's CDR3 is CASSESGQGLNEQFF. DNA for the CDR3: TGCGCCAGCAGTGAAAGCGGGCAGGGTTTGAATGAGCAGTTCTTC.

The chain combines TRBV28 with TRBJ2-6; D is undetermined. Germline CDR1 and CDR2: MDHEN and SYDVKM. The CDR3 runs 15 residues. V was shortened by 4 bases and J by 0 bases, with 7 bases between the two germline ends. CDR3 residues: CASSSRLSGANVLTF. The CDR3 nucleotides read TGTGCCAGCAGTTCCAGACTCTCTGGGGCCAACGTCCTGACTTTC.

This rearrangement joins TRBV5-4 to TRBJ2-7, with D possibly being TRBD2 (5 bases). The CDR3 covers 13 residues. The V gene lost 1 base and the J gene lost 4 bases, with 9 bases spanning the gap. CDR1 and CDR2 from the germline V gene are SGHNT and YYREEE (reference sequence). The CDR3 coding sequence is TGTGCCAGCAGCTTGCGAGGGATGTACGAGCAGTACTTC. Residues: CASSLRGMYEQYF.

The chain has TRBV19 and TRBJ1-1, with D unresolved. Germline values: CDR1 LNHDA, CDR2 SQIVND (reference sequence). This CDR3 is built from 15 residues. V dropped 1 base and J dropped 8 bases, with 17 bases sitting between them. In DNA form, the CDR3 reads TGTGCCAGTAGTATAGGGGTTCTGGGAGGAGTCGAAGCTTTCTTT. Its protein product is CASSIGVLGGVEAFF.

The CDR3 nucleotides read TGTGCCACCAGTGATTCTCGGGGTTCGAGCACAGATACGCAGTATTTT. Translation: CATSDSRGSSTDTQYF. The genes are TRBV24-1 and TRBJ2-3, with a tentative D call TRBD2 (5 bases). V dropped 2 bases and J dropped 0 bases, with 11 bases sitting between them. Germline V gene data show CDR1 as KGHDR and CDR2 as SFDVKD. The CDR3 is made up of 16 amino acids.

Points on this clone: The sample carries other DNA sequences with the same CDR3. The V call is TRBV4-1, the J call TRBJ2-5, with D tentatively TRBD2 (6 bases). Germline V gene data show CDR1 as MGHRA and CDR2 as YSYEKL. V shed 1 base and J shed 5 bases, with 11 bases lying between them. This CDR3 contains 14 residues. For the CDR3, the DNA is TGCGCCAGCAGCCAAGCGGGGGTAGGGGAGACCCAGTACTTC. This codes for CASSQAGVGETQYF.

In DNA, the CDR3 is TGTGCCAGCAGCTTATTAGGACACACTAATGAAAAACTGTTTTTT. Its protein product is CASSLLGHTNEKLFF. The V and J genes are TRBV7-9 and TRBJ1-4; the D gene is possibly TRBD1 (5 bases). V was clipped by 2 bases and J by 2 bases, with 9 bases between them. The germline CDR1 and CDR2 sequences are SEHNR and FQNEAQ (reference sequence). CDR3 length: 15 residues.

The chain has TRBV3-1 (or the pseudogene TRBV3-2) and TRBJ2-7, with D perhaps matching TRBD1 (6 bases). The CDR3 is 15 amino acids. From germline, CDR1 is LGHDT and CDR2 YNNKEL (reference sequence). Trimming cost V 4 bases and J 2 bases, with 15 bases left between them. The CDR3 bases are TGTGCCAGCAGCCCCGGACAGCGCTTCCCCTACGAGCAGTACTTC. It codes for CASSPGQRFPYEQYF.

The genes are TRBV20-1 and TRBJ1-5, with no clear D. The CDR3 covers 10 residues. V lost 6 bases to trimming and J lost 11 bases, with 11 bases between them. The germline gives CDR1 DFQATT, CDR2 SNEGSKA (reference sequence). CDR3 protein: CSARLSAQHF. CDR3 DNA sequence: TGCAGTGCCCGTCTTTCAGCCCAGCATTTT.

CDR3 sequence: CASSLGDRTYEQYF. The CDR3, as DNA: TGTGCCAGCAGCTTGGGGGACAGGACCTACGAGCAGTACTTC. V usage is TRBV13 and J usage is TRBJ2-7; 8 bases line up with TRBD1. The J segment lost 2 bases and the V segment lost 3 bases, leaving 3 bases of the junction unmatched. The CDR3 contains 14 residues. Germline-derived CDR1 and CDR2 are PRHDT and FYEKMQ (reference sequence). Drawing the rest from reference TRBV13 and TRBJ2-7, the complete variable domain is AAGVIQSPRHLIKEKRETATLKCYPIPRHDTVYWYQQGPGQDPQFLISFYEKMQSDKGSIPDRFSAQQFSDYHSELNMSSLELGDSALYFCASSLGDRTYEQYFGPGTRLTVT.

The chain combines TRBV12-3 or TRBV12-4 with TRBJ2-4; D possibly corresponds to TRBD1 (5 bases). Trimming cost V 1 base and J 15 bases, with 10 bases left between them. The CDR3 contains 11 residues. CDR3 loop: CASSLGQGLYF. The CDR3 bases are TGTGCCAGCAGTTTAGGGCAGGGTTTGTACTTC.

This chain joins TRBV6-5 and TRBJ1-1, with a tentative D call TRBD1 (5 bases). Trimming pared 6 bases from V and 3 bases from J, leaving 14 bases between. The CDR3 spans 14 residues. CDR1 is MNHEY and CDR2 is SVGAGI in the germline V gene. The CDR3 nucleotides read TGTGCCAGCAGGTGGGGGGGGTCGGACACTGAAGCTTTCTTT. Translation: CASRWGGSDTEAFF.

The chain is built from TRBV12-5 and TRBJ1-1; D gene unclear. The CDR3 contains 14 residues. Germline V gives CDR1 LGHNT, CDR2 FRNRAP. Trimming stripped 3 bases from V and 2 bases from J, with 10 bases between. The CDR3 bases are TGTGCTAGTGGTTTCTTAGGCGGAAACACTGAAGCTTTCTTT. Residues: CASGFLGGNTEAFF.

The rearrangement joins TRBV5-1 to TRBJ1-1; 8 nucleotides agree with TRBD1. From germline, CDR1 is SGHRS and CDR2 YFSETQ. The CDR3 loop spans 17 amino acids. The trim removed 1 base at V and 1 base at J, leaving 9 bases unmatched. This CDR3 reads CASSLTGGQFGNTEAFF. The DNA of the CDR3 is TGCGCCAGCAGCTTGACAGGGGGTCAGTTCGGGAACACTGAAGCTTTCTTT.

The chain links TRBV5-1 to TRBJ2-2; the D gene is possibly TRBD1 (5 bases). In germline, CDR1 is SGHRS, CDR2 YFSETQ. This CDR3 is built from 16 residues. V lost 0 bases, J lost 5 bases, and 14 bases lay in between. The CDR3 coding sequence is TGCGCCAGCAGCTTGGCCCCACGCACAGGTACCGGGGAGCTGTTTTTT. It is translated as CASSLAPRTGTGELFF.

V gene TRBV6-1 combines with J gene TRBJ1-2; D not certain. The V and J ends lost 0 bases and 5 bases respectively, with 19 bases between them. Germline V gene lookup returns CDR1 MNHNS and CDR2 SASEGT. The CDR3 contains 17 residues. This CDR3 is CASSEALGRRAGYGYTF. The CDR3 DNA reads TGTGCCAGCAGTGAAGCATTAGGTAGGCGGGCCGGATATGGCTACACCTTC.

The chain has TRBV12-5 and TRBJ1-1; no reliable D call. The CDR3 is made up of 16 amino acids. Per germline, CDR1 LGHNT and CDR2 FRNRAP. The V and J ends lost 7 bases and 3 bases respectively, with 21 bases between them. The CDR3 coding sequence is TGTGCTAGTGCCCCTGTCATAGGGAGTCGGGACACTGAAGCTTTCTTT. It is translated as CASAPVIGSRDTEAFF.

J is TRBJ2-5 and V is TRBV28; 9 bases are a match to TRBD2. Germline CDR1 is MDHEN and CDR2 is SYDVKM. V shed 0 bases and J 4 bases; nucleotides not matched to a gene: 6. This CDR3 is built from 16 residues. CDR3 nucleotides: TGTGCCAGCAGTTTATGGGGCGGGGGGGCCGTAGAGACCCAGTACTTC. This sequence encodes CASSLWGGGAVETQYF.

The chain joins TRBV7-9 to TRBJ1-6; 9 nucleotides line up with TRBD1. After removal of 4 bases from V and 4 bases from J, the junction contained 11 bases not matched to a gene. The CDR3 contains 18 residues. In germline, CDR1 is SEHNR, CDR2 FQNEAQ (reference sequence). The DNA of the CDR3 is TGTGCCAGCAGCTCATCCGACAGGGGGAACTATTATAATTCACCCCTCCACTTT. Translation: CASSSSDRGNYYNSPLHF. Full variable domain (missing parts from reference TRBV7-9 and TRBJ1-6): DTGVSQNPRHKITKRGQNVTFRCDPISEHNRLYWYRQTLGQGPEFLTYFQNEAQLEKSRLLSDRFSAERPKGSFSTLEIQRTEQGDSAMYLCASSSSDRGNYYNSPLHFGNGTRLTVT.

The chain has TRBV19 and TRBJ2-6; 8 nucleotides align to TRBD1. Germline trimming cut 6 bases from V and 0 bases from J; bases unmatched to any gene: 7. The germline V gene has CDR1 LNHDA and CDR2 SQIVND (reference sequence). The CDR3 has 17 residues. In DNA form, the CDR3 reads TGTGCCAGTAGATCCGGGACAGGCAGCTCTGGGGCCAACGTCCTGACTTTC. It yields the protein CASRSGTGSSGANVLTF.

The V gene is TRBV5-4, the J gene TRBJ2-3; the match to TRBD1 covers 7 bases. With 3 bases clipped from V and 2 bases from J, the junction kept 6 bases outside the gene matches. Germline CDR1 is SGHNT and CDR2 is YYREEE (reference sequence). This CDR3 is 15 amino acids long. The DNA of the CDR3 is TGTGCCAGCAGCTCCAGGGGGTTAAACACAGATACGCAGTATTTT. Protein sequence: CASSSRGLNTDTQYF.

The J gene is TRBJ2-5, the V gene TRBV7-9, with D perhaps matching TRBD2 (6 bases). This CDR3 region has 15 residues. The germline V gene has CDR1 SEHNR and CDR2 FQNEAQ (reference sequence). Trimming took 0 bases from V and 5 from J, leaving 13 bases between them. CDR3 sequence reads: CASSLALAGKETQYF. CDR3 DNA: TGTGCCAGCAGCTTAGCATTGGCGGGGAAGGAGACCCAGTACTTC.

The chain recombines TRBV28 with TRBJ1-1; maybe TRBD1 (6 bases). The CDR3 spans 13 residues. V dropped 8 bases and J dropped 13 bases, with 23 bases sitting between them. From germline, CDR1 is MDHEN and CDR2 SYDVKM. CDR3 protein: CASGGGSSPMGFF. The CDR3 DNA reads TGTGCCAGCGGGGGCGGCAGTTCGCCAATGGGTTTCTTT. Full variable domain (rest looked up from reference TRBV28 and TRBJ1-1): DVKVTQSSRYLVKRTGEKVFLECVQDMDHENMFWYRQDPGLGLRLIYFSYDVKMKEKGDIPEGYSVSREKKERFSLILESASTNQTSMYLCASGGGSSPMGFFGQGTRLTVV.

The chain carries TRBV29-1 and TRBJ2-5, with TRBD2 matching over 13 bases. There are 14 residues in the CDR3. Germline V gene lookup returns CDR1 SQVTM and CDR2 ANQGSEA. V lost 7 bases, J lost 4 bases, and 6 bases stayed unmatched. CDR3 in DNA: TGCAGCGGATCGGGACTAGCGGGGCGAGAGACCCAGTACTTC. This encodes CSGSGLAGRETQYF.

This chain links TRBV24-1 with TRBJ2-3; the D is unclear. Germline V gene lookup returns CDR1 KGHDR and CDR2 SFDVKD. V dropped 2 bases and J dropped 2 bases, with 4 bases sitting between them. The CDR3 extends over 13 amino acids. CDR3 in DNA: TGTGCCACCAGTGATTCCTCCACAGATACGCAGTATTTT. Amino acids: CATSDSSTDTQYF.

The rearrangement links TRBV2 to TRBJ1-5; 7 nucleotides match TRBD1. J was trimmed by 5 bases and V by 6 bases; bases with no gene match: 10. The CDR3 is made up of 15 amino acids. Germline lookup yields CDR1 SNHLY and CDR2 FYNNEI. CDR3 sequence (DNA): TGTGCCAGCAGAGTGGGACAGTCCTATTATCAGCCCCAGCATTTT. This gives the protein CASRVGQSYYQPQHF.

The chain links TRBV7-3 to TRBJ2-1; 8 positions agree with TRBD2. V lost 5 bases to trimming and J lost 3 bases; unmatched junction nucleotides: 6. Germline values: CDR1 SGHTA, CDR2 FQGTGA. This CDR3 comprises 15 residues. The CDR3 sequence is CASSGSGAVYNEQFF. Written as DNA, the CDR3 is TGTGCCAGCAGCGGTAGCGGGGCGGTCTACAATGAGCAGTTCTTC.

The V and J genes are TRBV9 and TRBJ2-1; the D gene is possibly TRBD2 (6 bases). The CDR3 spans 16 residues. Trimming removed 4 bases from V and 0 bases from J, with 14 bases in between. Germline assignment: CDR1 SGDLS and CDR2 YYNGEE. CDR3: CASSSVAVLSYNEQFF. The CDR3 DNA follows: TGTGCCAGCAGCTCAGTAGCGGTACTCTCCTACAATGAGCAGTTCTTC.